The 23 T cell receptor beta chains listed next were all sequenced from one sample in a study of shared clonotypes between healthy human individuals. The assay was immunoSEQ multiplex PCR, and TCRdb's table has in-frame clones only and misses some. The sample holds 450,000 to 500,000 clones; about 78% are singletons and the top ten take around 13%. Material: PBMCs. These receptors were obtained from a woman between 40 and 50 years old in good health. Some clones in this sample may be carry-over from other donors' samples.

The V call is TRBV9, the J call TRBJ1-2; 7 bases match TRBD1. Germline V lookup: CDR1 SGDLS, CDR2 YYNGEE. CDR3 length equals 15 residues. Trimming removed 6 bases from V and 2 bases from J; junction bases left unmatched: 10. Written as DNA, the CDR3 is TGTGCCAGCACCAGCCAGGGGGGCACGAACTATGGCTACACCTTC. Its protein product is CASTSQGGTNYGYTF.

This sequence joins TRBV4-1 and TRBJ2-3, with 11 bases that match TRBD2. Germline V lookup: CDR1 MGHRA, CDR2 YSYEKL. V lost 1 base and J lost 0; bases outside the gene matches: 3. The CDR3 is 17 residues long. The CDR3 here is CASSQAGTSGSTDTQYF. As DNA, the CDR3 is TGCGCCAGCAGCCAAGCCGGGACTAGCGGAAGCACAGATACGCAGTATTTT.

This clone has only one observation. The gene calls are TRBV4-2 and TRBJ1-2; D possibly corresponds to TRBD1 (5 bases). Deletions cut 0 bases from V and 5 bases from J, with 13 bases between. The CDR3 runs to 15 residues. CDR1 and CDR2 (germline): LGHNA, YNFKEQ. The CDR3 loop is CASSQEGEAEYGYTF. In DNA, the CDR3 is TGTGCCAGCAGCCAAGAAGGGGAAGCAGAATATGGCTACACCTTC.

CDR3 in amino acids: CASSVSRGYTEAFF. The CDR3 region has the DNA TGTGCCAGTAGTGTATCAAGAGGGTACACTGAAGCTTTCTTT. The chain recombines TRBV19 with TRBJ1-1; D gene uncertain. This CDR3 has 14 amino acids. V was trimmed by 5 bases and J by 3 bases, leaving 13 bases between them. Germline V gives CDR1 LNHDA, CDR2 SQIVND (reference sequence).

The chain joins TRBV4-1 to TRBJ1-5, with TRBD1 identical over 7 bases. This CDR3 is built from 18 residues. Looked up from germline, CDR1 is MGHRA and CDR2 is YSYEKL. V was clipped by 4 bases and J by 0 bases; unmatched bases: 12. The DNA of the CDR3 is TGCGCCAGCAGCCCGAGGAGAGGGGGCGAGGATAGCAATCAGCCCCAGCATTTT. Encoded protein: CASSPRRGGEDSNQPQHF.

The V call is TRBV5-1, the J call TRBJ2-5, with 11 bases matching TRBD2. Germline V gene lookup returns CDR1 SGHRS and CDR2 YFSETQ. The CDR3 spans 16 residues. The junction had 11 bases not matched to a gene; V was cut back by 4 bases and J by 6 bases. This CDR3 reads CASSPPRTSGSKTQYF. DNA of the CDR3: TGCGCCAGCAGCCCCCCTCGCACTAGCGGGAGTAAGACCCAGTACTTC. The full variable domain, with the rest looked up from reference TRBV5-1 and TRBJ2-5, is KAGVTQTPRYLIKTRGQQVTLSCSPISGHRSVSWYQQTPGQGLQFLFEYFSETQRNKGNFPGRFSGRQFSNSRSEMNVSTLELGDSALYLCASSPPRTSGSKTQYFGPGTRLLVL.

J is TRBJ1-2 and V is TRBV30; TRBD1 agrees at 9 bases. V lost 0 bases and J lost 7; bases outside the gene matches: 18. The CDR3 runs 18 residues. Germline loops: CDR1 GTSNPN, CDR2 SVGIG (reference sequence). CDR3 bases: TGTGCCTGGAGTGTACAGGCTCAGGTGGGACAGGGAGTGGTTGGCTACACCTTC. Translation gives CAWSVQAQVGQGVVGYTF.

The genes are TRBV15 and TRBJ2-3; TRBD2 aligns across 9 bases. Trimming took 7 bases from V and 1 from J; bases not matched to a gene: 12. From germline, CDR1 is LNHNV and CDR2 YYDKDF (reference sequence). The CDR3 runs to 17 residues. The CDR3 DNA sequence: TGTGCCACCACCCCGGGGCGGGAGGGTTTTGGCACAGATACGCAGTATTTT. Amino acid sequence: CATTPGREGFGTDTQYF.

CDR3 nucleotides: TGTGCCAGCAGCTCAGAGGGGACCTTGAATGAGCAGTTCTTC. Protein: CASSSEGTLNEQFF. The chain recombines TRBV5-4 with TRBJ2-1; D is perhaps TRBD1 or TRBD2 (5 bases each). Germline loops: CDR1 SGHNT, CDR2 YYREEE (reference sequence). The CDR3 runs to 14 residues. V lost 3 bases, J lost 7 bases, and 14 bases lay in between.

The chain employs TRBV19 and TRBJ2-3, with 11 bases aligning to TRBD2. This CDR3 has 18 residues. The trim removed 0 bases at V and 1 base at J, leaving 6 bases unmatched. Germline V gene sequence: CDR1 LNHDA, CDR2 SQIVND (reference sequence). The CDR3 region has the DNA TGTGCCAGTAGTATAGAACTAGCGGGAGCGTTGGGCACAGATACGCAGTATTTT. Encoded protein: CASSIELAGALGTDTQYF.

The gene calls are TRBV5-5 and TRBJ2-5; TRBD1 matches 12 bases. The germline V gene encodes CDR1 SGHKS and CDR2 YYEKEE (reference sequence). V lost 6 bases to trimming and J lost 5 bases; unmatched junction nucleotides: 8. The CDR3 sequence is 15 residues long. CDR3 region: CASNAGTGGQETQYF. DNA for the CDR3: TGTGCCAGCAACGCCGGGACAGGGGGCCAGGAGACCCAGTACTTC.

This clone was seen only once. The chain carries TRBV2 and TRBJ2-3; D possibly matches TRBD1 or TRBD2 (5 bases each). The CDR3 length is 13 residues. V was cut by 8 bases and J by 8 bases, with 17 bases left in between. Germline V CDR1 and CDR2: SNHLY, FYNNEI. CDR3 in amino acids: CASGADRGGTQYF. The DNA for the CDR3 is TGTGCCAGCGGGGCGGACCGGGGTGGTACGCAGTATTTT.

The V gene is TRBV11-3, the J gene TRBJ2-1, with 9 bases matching TRBD2. With 5 bases clipped from V and 4 bases from J, the junction kept 6 bases outside the gene matches. Germline V lookup: CDR1 SGHNT, CDR2 YENEEA. The CDR3 consists of 15 residues. The CDR3 DNA sequence: TGTGCCAGCAGCCCTGGGGCGGGAGGGTACAATGAGCAGTTCTTC. Translation: CASSPGAGGYNEQFF.

Remarks on this clone: The junction shows a germline mismatch at one end, possibly a read error. V gene TRBV7-8 combines with J gene TRBJ1-3; perhaps TRBD1 as D (6 bases). This CDR3 has 16 amino acids. From germline, CDR1 is SGHVS and CDR2 FQNEAQ. The CDR3 region has the DNA TGTGCCAGCACCTTAGGCGCAGGGGTGGATGGAAACACCATATATTTT. Protein product: CASTLGAGVDGNTIYF.

About this clone: A much larger clone is a single base away; this may be a read error. This chain links TRBV11-2 with TRBJ1-5; D possibly corresponds to TRBD1 (5 bases). Germline V CDR1 and CDR2: SGHAT, FQNNGV. The CDR3 spans 13 residues. The V end lost 4 bases, the J end lost 3 bases, and 7 bases lay between the germline ends. The CDR3: CASSSDINQPQHF. CDR3 DNA: TGTGCCAGCAGCTCGGACATCAATCAGCCCCAGCATTTT.

The chain joins TRBV27 to TRBJ1-5; D is uncertain. Trimming removed 0 bases from V and 3 bases from J, with 9 bases in between. In germline, CDR1 is MNHEY, CDR2 SMNVEV (reference sequence). The CDR3 is 15 amino acids. In nucleotides, the CDR3 is TGTGCCAGCAGTTTATCGCGGGGTAACAATCAGCCCCAGCATTTT. This gives the protein CASSLSRGNNQPQHF.

This rearrangement joins TRBV6-6 to TRBJ1-2; D is perhaps TRBD1 (5 bases). The CDR3 consists of 16 residues. Per germline, CDR1 MNHNY and CDR2 SVGAGI (reference sequence). V lost 0 bases and J 2 bases, leaving 13 bases between the germline ends. This CDR3 is CASSYSSKRQNYGYTF. CDR3 in DNA: TGTGCCAGCAGTTACTCGAGTAAACGACAGAACTATGGCTACACCTTC.

V gene TRBV7-2 combines with J gene TRBJ1-6; unclear D gene. Germline lookup yields CDR1 SGHTA and CDR2 FQGNSA. This CDR3 comprises 16 residues. Trimming left V 5 bases short and J 3 bases short, with 14 bases between. In nucleotides, the CDR3 is TGTGCCAGCAGCCCCTCAGGAGGGCTCTATAATTCACCCCTCCACTTT. It yields the protein CASSPSGGLYNSPLHF.

J is TRBJ1-1 and V is TRBV28, with no clear D. Deletions cut 7 bases from V and 1 base from J, with 10 bases between. Per the germline V gene, CDR1 is MDHEN and CDR2 is SYDVKM. The CDR3 totals 13 residues. This CDR3 is CASIRTENTEAFF. As DNA, the CDR3 is TGTGCCAGCATTCGGACTGAGAACACTGAAGCTTTCTTT.

The CDR3: CASSRALASTDTQYF. The DNA of the CDR3 is TGCGCCAGCAGCAGGGCACTGGCTAGCACAGATACGCAGTATTTT. The chain uses TRBV5-1 and TRBJ2-3; D gene ambiguous. V lost 4 bases and J 0 bases, leaving 12 bases between the germline ends. CDR1 and CDR2 from the germline V gene are SGHRS and YFSETQ. CDR3 length equals 15 residues.

This sequence joins TRBV6-6 and TRBJ2-7; 9 nucleotides line up with TRBD2. The CDR3 is 14 amino acids. Germline-derived CDR1 and CDR2 are MNHNY and SVGAGI (reference sequence). Trimming removed 5 bases from V and 3 bases from J; junction bases left unmatched: 5. The CDR3 DNA sequence: TGTGCCAGCAGTAAGGCTAGCGGGGACTACGAGCAGTACTTC. It translates to CASSKASGDYEQYF.

In the case of this clone: The sample carries other DNA sequences with the same CDR3. The V call is TRBV18, the J call TRBJ2-2, with 15 bases identical to TRBD2. The ends lost 0 bases at V and 5 bases at J; junction bases unmatched: 1. Germline V CDR1 and CDR2: KGHSH, LQKENI. The length of the CDR3 is 17 residues. The CDR3 coding sequence is TGTGCCAGCTCACCACCGGGACTAGCGGGAGGTACCGGGGAGCTGTTTTTT. It encodes CASSPPGLAGGTGELFF.

This clone was detected only a few times. The chain carries TRBV12-5 and TRBJ2-1, with D possibly being TRBD1 (5 bases). V was trimmed by 1 base and J by 6 bases, leaving 7 bases between them. CDR1 LGHNT and CDR2 FRNRAP come from the germline V gene. The CDR3 has 13 residues. In DNA form, the CDR3 reads TGTGCTAGTGGTTTGGCAGGGCCCAATGAGCAGTTCTTC. It specifies CASGLAGPNEQFF.